This T cell receptor beta chain was recovered during a study of blood T cells in healthy people across ages (dated by TCRdb to 2014 to 2015). For the study in its entirety: Template switching captured roughly one uniquely barcoded TCR beta cDNA molecule per two T cells in model experiments. Using deep sequencing normalized with unique cDNA molecular identifiers, the study measured how TCR beta repertoire diversity changes with age. Donors were grouped into four age groups: young (average roughly 15 years), middle-aged (about 38), aged (62) and long-lived (approximately 75). To avoid experimental bias, donors of different ages were distributed randomly across sequencing lanes. Using the same blood draw, the study looked at two additional independent replicas of 1 million unique cDNA reads for two donors, one aged 18 to 29 and the other aged 80 or older. What the research found in general, with its limitations: The long-lived group showed more naive CD4+ T cells, fewer expanded clones and increased TCR diversity than the aged group, suggesting age selection. Estimates of total diversity based on one million sequenced T cells were regarded as lower bounds and as underestimates. Observed TCR beta diversity per million T cells fell roughly linearly with age, and a significant reduction was already apparent by age roughly 40. Donor CMV infection status was unknown, potentially confounding age-related changes in expanded clonotypes. Conclusive comparison of naive and antigen-experienced compartments was prevented by the profiling of bulk unsorted PBMCs. A strong correlation was found between observed TCR beta diversity and the percentage of naive T cells measured by flow cytometry.

The protocol used for the library was 5' RACE. The sequencing machine was an Illumina HiSeq 2500. A second PCR of about 7 to 12 cycles was run with a J-beta primer mix and a sample-barcoded 5' primer. A template-switch 5' adaptor carrying 12 random nucleotides introduced a unique molecular identifier onto each TCR beta cDNA molecule. Each sample yielded at least 2.5 million CDR3-containing paired-end reads. First-strand cDNA synthesis was performed from all RNA using the Mint cDNA synthesis kit, with priming by a TRBC-specific oligonucleotide. All cDNA was treated with uracil-DNA glycosylase and then went through a first 18-cycle PCR with the universal primers M1SS and BC2_uni_R. In the source study's methods: For normalization, 1 million high-quality reads were randomly selected from each sample, with every read carrying a distinct molecular identifier. Instead of being binned into consensus sequences, reads that shared molecular identifiers were thrown out. CDR3 identification, clonotype clustering and error correction used MiTCR with a Q25 quality threshold and the strictest error-elimination algorithm. A nonparametric unseen species model using Euler transformation provided a lower-bound estimate of total TCR beta diversity. TCRdb cleaned the public reads at Q25 with fastp, built clones with MiXCR and kept in-frame beta chains. Merged by CDR3 protein, the rows form single entries marked with the most common genes and DNA. These V and J calls are TCRdb output, not the study's own analysis. In all, the sample holds more than 700,000 distinct CDR3 sequences, and around 45% of those were seen once. Of the sample, 15% to 20% is held by the ten largest clones.

Deletion took 0 bases off V and 9 bases off J, with a span of 10 bases between the germline ends. CDR1 is given as SGHRS and CDR2 as YFSETQ, both from the germline V gene. The CDR3 contains 13 residues, cysteine and phenylalanine counted. Only the CDR3 portion is preserved as DNA: 39 bases, with reading frame beginning at the first base. This clonotype was counted at least ten times. The target of this receptor is not known. Base qualities are missing; no much larger clone stands one base away. Systemically healthy Caucasian individuals from Russia, 35 to 50 in total and aged about 6 to 100 years, were included as donors. Around 10 milliliters of peripheral blood were drawn from each donor into EDTA-treated Vacutainer tubes. Ficoll-Paque density-gradient centrifugation was used to isolate PBMCs, with at least 6.5 million per sample. Trizol reagent was used to extract total RNA from PBMCs, with at least 5.5 micrograms per sample. For every donor, flow cytometry on a PBMC aliquot measured the percentage of naive CD45RAhigh/CD27high T cells.

The source of this sequence is an elderly man in good health. What was sequenced was blood. This chain is built from TRBV5-1 and TRBJ2-1; a weak D assignment points to TRBD1 (5 bases agree). CDR3 sequence: CASSLGQYSEQFF. In nucleotides, the sequence is TGCGCCAGCAGCTTGGGACAGTATAGTGAGCAGTTCTTC.